The rows below give T cell receptor beta chains drawn from one sample of a study of blood T cell repertoires in COVID-19. Profiled with immunoSEQ multiplex PCR; TCRdb holds only in-frame clones, not every one. Among approximately 150,000 clones listed, approximately 82% were seen once. Sequencing input: peripheral blood. Every receptor here comes from a woman in her 50s in a cohort sampled during active or convalescent COVID-19. Both conserved end residues are part of each CDR3. The order of the fields is clone size, V gene, D gene, J gene, CDR3 protein, CDR3 DNA. A D gene is named only where the DNA matches it firmly. Clone size appears in some rows only: once, few, many, or a class for an expanded clone.

clone_size: .; v_call: TRBV2; d_call: TRBD1; j_call: TRBJ1-4; cdr3_aa: CASSKRHTTGHNEKLFF; cdr3_nt: TGTGCCAGCAGTAAACGTCATACGACAGGGCATAATGAAAAACTGTTTTTT
clone_size: .; v_call: TRBV24-1; d_call: TRBD2; j_call: TRBJ2-3; cdr3_aa: CATSDWTSGGTDTQYF; cdr3_nt: TGTGCCACCAGTGATTGGACTAGCGGGGGGACTGATACGCAGTATTTT
clone_size: .; v_call: TRBV5-1; d_call: .; j_call: TRBJ2-1; cdr3_aa: CASSPLTYYNEQFF; cdr3_nt: TGCGCCAGCAGCCCTCTCACCTATTACAATGAGCAGTTCTTC
clone_size: few; v_call: TRBV4-1; d_call: .; j_call: TRBJ1-2; cdr3_aa: CASSQETVYGYTF; cdr3_nt: TGCGCCAGCAGCCAGGAGACAGTCTATGGCTACACCTTC
clone_size: .; v_call: TRBV9; d_call: TRBD2; j_call: TRBJ2-3; cdr3_aa: CASSVVGLAGDTQYF; cdr3_nt: TGTGCCAGCAGCGTAGTAGGTCTAGCGGGAGATACGCAGTATTTT
clone_size: .; v_call: TRBV3-1/TRBV3-2; d_call: TRBD1; j_call: TRBJ2-5; cdr3_aa: CASSHWRRQGVEETQYF; cdr3_nt: TGTGCCAGCAGCCACTGGCGTCGACAGGGAGTGGAGGAGACCCAGTACTTC
clone_size: once; v_call: TRBV6-4; d_call: TRBD2; j_call: TRBJ2-1; cdr3_aa: CASSVRASGVGEQFF; cdr3_nt: TGTGCCAGCAGTGTTCGGGCTAGCGGGGTGGGTGAGCAGTTCTTC
clone_size: .; v_call: TRBV3-1/TRBV3-2; d_call: .; j_call: TRBJ1-2; cdr3_aa: CASTEQGHGYTF; cdr3_nt: TGTGCCAGCACCGAACAGGGACATGGCTACACCTTC
clone_size: .; v_call: TRBV3-1/TRBV3-2; d_call: TRBD1; j_call: TRBJ1-2; cdr3_aa: CASSQDRLAGTGSGYTF; cdr3_nt: TGTGCCAGCAGCCAAGATCGGTTGGCCGGGACAGGGTCTGGCTACACCTTC
clone_size: .; v_call: TRBV21-1; d_call: .; j_call: TRBJ2-7; cdr3_aa: CASTSTLVGEQYF; cdr3_nt: TGTGCCAGCACCTCTACGCTGGTCGGGGAGCAGTACTTC
clone_size: few; v_call: TRBV12-3/TRBV12-4; d_call: .; j_call: TRBJ1-2; cdr3_aa: CASSLGTDYGYTF; cdr3_nt: TGTGCCAGCAGTTTAGGGACAGACTATGGCTACACCTTC
clone_size: .; v_call: TRBV4-1; d_call: .; j_call: TRBJ1-1; cdr3_aa: CASSQSGFFIEAFF; cdr3_nt: TGCGCCAGCAGCCAGAGTGGTTTTTTTATTGAGGCTTTCTTT
clone_size: .; v_call: TRBV7-2; d_call: .; j_call: TRBJ2-5; cdr3_aa: CASSLFRQETQYF; cdr3_nt: TGTGCCAGCAGCTTATTCCGCCAAGAGACCCAGTACTTC
clone_size: once; v_call: TRBV6-2/TRBV6-3; d_call: TRBD1; j_call: TRBJ2-5; cdr3_aa: CASSPWGTGTGIQETQYF; cdr3_nt: TGTGCCAGCAGCCCTTGGGGCACCGGGACAGGAATCCAAGAGACCCAGTACTTC
clone_size: .; v_call: TRBV21-1; d_call: .; j_call: TRBJ1-2; cdr3_aa: CASSWTDGYTF; cdr3_nt: TGTGCCAGCTCTTGGACTGATGGCTACACCTTC
clone_size: .; v_call: TRBV7-8; d_call: TRBD1; j_call: TRBJ1-2; cdr3_aa: CASSQQGAGYGYTF; cdr3_nt: TGTGCCAGCAGTCAACAGGGGGCGGGCTATGGCTACACCTTC
clone_size: .; v_call: TRBV5-5; d_call: TRBD2; j_call: TRBJ2-3; cdr3_aa: CASSRTSGGPSSTDTQYF; cdr3_nt: TGTGCCAGCAGCCGGACTAGCGGGGGCCCATCTAGCACAGATACGCAGTATTTT
clone_size: .; v_call: TRBV7-8; d_call: .; j_call: TRBJ1-5; cdr3_aa: CASSLERQGPNQPQHF; cdr3_nt: TGTGCCAGCAGCTTAGAGCGCCAGGGGCCAAATCAGCCCCAGCATTTT
clone_size: once; v_call: TRBV29-1; d_call: TRBD1; j_call: TRBJ1-2; cdr3_aa: CSVGGQGGGYTF; cdr3_nt: TGCAGCGTCGGTGGACAGGGGGGTGGCTACACCTTC
clone_size: .; v_call: TRBV5-4; d_call: .; j_call: TRBJ2-5; cdr3_aa: CASSFPNQETQYF; cdr3_nt: TGTGCCAGCAGCTTTCCTAACCAAGAGACCCAGTACTTC
clone_size: once; v_call: TRBV29-1; d_call: TRBD1; j_call: TRBJ1-2; cdr3_aa: CSIINPSGTGVSFYGYTF; cdr3_nt: TGCAGTATTATTAACCCATCCGGGACAGGGGTTAGTTTTTATGGCTACACCTTC
clone_size: .; v_call: TRBV5-5; d_call: .; j_call: TRBJ2-7; cdr3_aa: CASSLEGDTSYEQYF; cdr3_nt: TGTGCCAGCAGCTTGGAGGGGGACACCTCCTACGAGCAGTACTTC
clone_size: few; v_call: TRBV27; d_call: TRBD1; j_call: TRBJ1-6; cdr3_aa: CASSLRQGQRFLNSPLHF; cdr3_nt: TGTGCCAGCAGTCTCCGACAGGGCCAGAGATTTTTGAATTCACCCCTCCACTTT
clone_size: .; v_call: TRBV6-6; d_call: TRBD2; j_call: TRBJ2-1; cdr3_aa: CASSYSSGGNEQFF; cdr3_nt: TGTGCCAGCAGTTACTCCTCCGGGGGGAATGAGCAGTTCTTC
clone_size: .; v_call: TRBV6-5; d_call: .; j_call: TRBJ1-1; cdr3_aa: CASSQAGFTEAFF; cdr3_nt: TGTGCCAGCAGCCAGGCAGGGTTCACTGAAGCTTTCTTT
clone_size: .; v_call: TRBV19; d_call: TRBD1; j_call: TRBJ1-3; cdr3_aa: CASSTGQGEGTIYF; cdr3_nt: TGTGCCAGTAGTACTGGACAGGGCGAGGGCACCATATATTTT
clone_size: .; v_call: TRBV6-6; d_call: TRBD1; j_call: TRBJ2-5; cdr3_aa: CASSYGDSRETQYF; cdr3_nt: TGTGCCAGCAGTTACGGGGACAGTAGAGAGACCCAGTACTTC
clone_size: .; v_call: TRBV6-1; d_call: .; j_call: TRBJ2-1; cdr3_aa: CASSGTGIGDYNEQFF; cdr3_nt: TGTGCCAGCAGTGGAACCGGGATCGGGGATTACAATGAGCAGTTCTTC
clone_size: .; v_call: TRBV11-2; d_call: TRBD2; j_call: TRBJ2-5; cdr3_aa: CASSLKTSGGPGTQYF; cdr3_nt: TGTGCCAGCAGCTTAAAGACTAGCGGGGGCCCTGGAACCCAGTACTTC
clone_size: .; v_call: TRBV7-7; d_call: .; j_call: TRBJ1-4; cdr3_aa: CASSLGGGRSEKLFF; cdr3_nt: TGTGCTAGCAGCTTAGGTGGAGGACGGAGCGAAAAACTGTTTTTT
clone_size: few; v_call: TRBV7-2; d_call: TRBD2; j_call: TRBJ2-5; cdr3_aa: CASSQLAGGNWETQYF; cdr3_nt: TGTGCCAGCAGCCAACTAGCGGGGGGGAACTGGGAGACCCAGTACTTC
clone_size: .; v_call: TRBV27; d_call: TRBD1; j_call: TRBJ2-3; cdr3_aa: CASSFHGTGLKDTQYF; cdr3_nt: TGTGCCAGCAGTTTCCACGGGACAGGGCTCAAAGATACGCAGTATTTT
clone_size: .; v_call: TRBV21-1; d_call: .; j_call: TRBJ1-3; cdr3_aa: CASNVGRDRVVGNTIYF; cdr3_nt: TGTGCCAGCAACGTAGGAAGGGACAGGGTAGTAGGAAACACCATATATTTT
clone_size: .; v_call: TRBV5-6; d_call: .; j_call: TRBJ1-6; cdr3_aa: CASSLVRVGANNSPLHF; cdr3_nt: TGTGCCAGCAGCTTGGTGAGGGTCGGAGCCAATAATTCACCCCTCCACTTT
clone_size: .; v_call: TRBV2; d_call: TRBD1; j_call: TRBJ2-4; cdr3_aa: CASTRDRSAKNIQYF; cdr3_nt: TGTGCCAGCACCCGGGACAGGTCAGCCAAAAACATTCAGTACTTC
clone_size: .; v_call: TRBV7-9; d_call: .; j_call: TRBJ2-7; cdr3_aa: CASSLETKQYF; cdr3_nt: TGTGCCAGCAGCTTAGAAACAAAGCAGTACTTC
clone_size: .; v_call: TRBV6-1; d_call: .; j_call: TRBJ1-1; cdr3_aa: CASSPQNTEAFF; cdr3_nt: TGTGCCAGCAGCCCCCAGAACACTGAAGCTTTCTTT
clone_size: .; v_call: TRBV6-5; d_call: .; j_call: TRBJ2-5; cdr3_aa: CASSYAGMFGETQYF; cdr3_nt: TGTGCCAGCAGTTACGCCGGAATGTTCGGGGAGACCCAGTACTTC
clone_size: .; v_call: TRBV9; d_call: TRBD1; j_call: TRBJ1-2; cdr3_aa: CASSVAGQAFTFGYTF; cdr3_nt: TGTGCCAGCAGCGTAGCCGGACAGGCATTTACTTTTGGCTACACCTTC
clone_size: once; v_call: TRBV5-1; d_call: TRBD1; j_call: TRBJ1-1; cdr3_aa: CASSYRDRGTEAFF; cdr3_nt: TGCGCCAGCAGCTACCGGGACAGGGGGACTGAAGCTTTCTTT
clone_size: .; v_call: TRBV14; d_call: .; j_call: TRBJ1-1; cdr3_aa: CASSQPLNTEAFF; cdr3_nt: TGTGCCAGCAGCCAACCTTTGAACACTGAAGCTTTCTTT
clone_size: .; v_call: TRBV14; d_call: .; j_call: TRBJ2-1; cdr3_aa: CASSPSSTGNEQFF; cdr3_nt: TGTGCCAGCAGCCCGTCTAGTACAGGGAATGAGCAGTTCTTC
clone_size: .; v_call: TRBV12-3/TRBV12-4; d_call: .; j_call: TRBJ1-4; cdr3_aa: CASRLAREKLFF; cdr3_nt: TGTGCCAGCAGGTTGGCCCGAGAAAAACTGTTTTTT
clone_size: .; v_call: TRBV30; d_call: TRBD2; j_call: TRBJ2-3; cdr3_aa: CAWKYSGAYTDTQYF; cdr3_nt: TGTGCCTGGAAATATAGCGGGGCGTACACAGATACGCAGTATTTT
clone_size: once; v_call: TRBV14; d_call: .; j_call: TRBJ1-3; cdr3_aa: CASSLLGENTIYF; cdr3_nt: TGTGCCAGCAGTCTCCTCGGGGAAAACACCATATATTTT
clone_size: .; v_call: TRBV3-1/TRBV3-2; d_call: .; j_call: TRBJ2-7; cdr3_aa: CASSQEGHQPEQYF; cdr3_nt: TGTGCCAGCAGCCAAGAGGGACATCAACCCGAGCAGTACTTC
clone_size: .; v_call: TRBV7-2; d_call: TRBD1; j_call: TRBJ1-3; cdr3_aa: CASSLVAGGENTIYF; cdr3_nt: TGTGCCAGCAGCTTAGTTGCAGGGGGCGAAAACACCATATATTTT
clone_size: few; v_call: TRBV7-9; d_call: .; j_call: TRBJ2-7; cdr3_aa: CASSLAGLIYEQYF; cdr3_nt: TGTGCCAGCAGCTTAGCGGGACTCATCTACGAGCAGTACTTC
clone_size: .; v_call: TRBV7-2; d_call: TRBD1; j_call: TRBJ1-2; cdr3_aa: CASSPSLDGTGSLYTF; cdr3_nt: TGTGCCAGCAGCCCCAGCCTGGACGGGACAGGGTCCCTCTACACCTTC
clone_size: .; v_call: TRBV30; d_call: .; j_call: TRBJ1-3; cdr3_aa: CAWSVGLSGNTIYF; cdr3_nt: TGTGCCTGGAGTGTGGGCCTATCTGGAAACACCATATATTTT
clone_size: .; v_call: TRBV2; d_call: TRBD1; j_call: TRBJ1-3; cdr3_aa: CASSDWQGAGNTIYF; cdr3_nt: TGTGCCAGCAGTGATTGGCAGGGGGCTGGAAACACCATATATTTT
clone_size: .; v_call: TRBV5-4; d_call: .; j_call: TRBJ2-7; cdr3_aa: CASTNGQNSYEQYF; cdr3_nt: TGTGCCAGCACGAACGGACAAAACTCCTACGAGCAGTACTTC
clone_size: .; v_call: TRBV3-1/TRBV3-2; d_call: .; j_call: TRBJ2-3; cdr3_aa: CASSPPGLTDTQYF; cdr3_nt: TGTGCCAGCAGCCCTCCAGGGTTGACAGATACGCAGTATTTT
clone_size: .; v_call: TRBV5-6; d_call: .; j_call: TRBJ1-4; cdr3_aa: CASSVPGGANEKLFF; cdr3_nt: TGTGCCAGCAGCGTACCCGGAGGAGCTAATGAAAAACTGTTTTTT
clone_size: .; v_call: TRBV11-3; d_call: .; j_call: TRBJ1-4; cdr3_aa: CASSVTSTTNEKLFF; cdr3_nt: TGTGCCAGCAGTGTTACTAGCACAACTAATGAAAAACTGTTTTTT